The 14 T cell receptor beta chains below all came from one sample that was sequenced in a study of somatic mutations in cytotoxic T cells in rheumatoid arthritis. Data came from immunoSEQ multiplex PCR; TCRdb stores just in-frame clones and leaves some out. The sample holds fewer than 25,000 clones, around 75% seen once. Specimen: CD8+ T cells sorted from blood. The receptors were sampled from an adult with rheumatoid arthritis.

The chain employs TRBV27 and TRBJ2-7; D gene ambiguous. The length of the CDR3 is 14 residues. Germline assignment: CDR1 MNHEY and CDR2 SMNVEV (reference sequence). Deletions cut 6 bases from V and 5 bases from J, with 17 bases between. CDR3 residues: CASSPWGIGNEQYF. The CDR3 nucleotides read TGTGCCAGCAGCCCTTGGGGAATAGGTAACGAGCAGTACTTC.

This chain connects TRBV4-1 to TRBJ1-5; D gene uncertain. The CDR3 is 14 amino acids. Germline CDR1 and CDR2: MGHRA and YSYEKL. Trimming took 0 bases from V and 0 from J, leaving 3 bases between them. The CDR3 is CASSQEHSNQPQHF. In DNA, the CDR3 is TGCGCCAGCAGCCAAGAACATAGCAATCAGCCCCAGCATTTT.

CDR3 sequence (DNA): TGTGCCAGCAGTGACGACAGGGTTTTGGACACTGAAGCTTTCTTT. Its protein is CASSDDRVLDTEAFF. The chain has TRBV6-1 and TRBJ1-1; 7 nucleotides match TRBD1. Trimming cost V 3 bases and J 3 bases; bases outside gene matches: 7. Germline V gene lookup returns CDR1 MNHNS and CDR2 SASEGT. The CDR3 extends over 15 amino acids.

V is TRBV7-9 and J is TRBJ2-7; TRBD1 matches at 8 bases. CDR1 is SEHNR, CDR2 FQNEAQ, per germline (reference sequence). The J segment lost 3 bases and the V segment lost 7 bases, leaving 5 bases of the junction unmatched. The CDR3 runs 13 residues. The CDR3 loop reads CASNHRGSYEQYF. Here the CDR3 DNA reads TGTGCCAGCAACCACAGGGGGAGCTACGAGCAGTACTTC.

For the CDR3, the DNA is TGTGCCAGCAGTTCCCTAGCGGGGGCGGGGGATACGCAGTATTTT. This codes for CASSSLAGAGDTQYF. The chain employs TRBV27 and TRBJ2-3; 10 bases map to TRBD2. The germline V gene encodes CDR1 MNHEY and CDR2 SMNVEV (reference sequence). With V trimmed by 4 bases and J by 6 bases, 7 bases remained unmatched. This CDR3 region has 15 residues.

This chain joins TRBV4-3 and TRBJ1-1; 8 nucleotides line up with TRBD1. The CDR3 loop spans 19 amino acids. Germline V gene data show CDR1 as LGHNA and CDR2 as YSLEER. J gave up 4 bases and V 0 bases, and 16 bases lay outside the gene matches. The CDR3 DNA follows: TGCGCCAGCAGCCAAGATTTGGGCGCGACAGGGGCGTTTGGCACTGAAGCTTTCTTT. Amino acids: CASSQDLGATGAFGTEAFF.

The chain joins TRBV27 to TRBJ2-1; a weak D match, TRBD2 (7 bases). Germline values: CDR1 MNHEY, CDR2 SMNVEV (reference sequence). The V end was cut by 2 bases, the J end by 4 bases, with 18 bases between. This CDR3 has 17 residues. CDR3 sequence: CASSLISFGGPYNEQFF. The DNA of the CDR3 is TGTGCCAGCAGTTTAATCTCGTTCGGGGGGCCTTACAATGAGCAGTTCTTC.

This chain joins TRBV6-1 and TRBJ1-1; 9 bases are a match to TRBD1. Losses at the gene ends were 8 bases for V and 5 bases for J; bases not matched to a gene: 6. This CDR3 has 13 amino acids. CDR1 is MNHNS and CDR2 is SASEGT in the germline V gene. For the CDR3, the DNA is TGTGCCAGCGGCCCGGGACAGGGTACTGAAGCTTTCTTT. This encodes CASGPGQGTEAFF.

J is TRBJ2-7 and V is TRBV7-9, with TRBD2 identical over 7 bases. The V gene end was trimmed by 4 bases and the J gene end by 3 bases; junction bases not matched to a gene: 3. The CDR3 length is 13 residues. Germline values: CDR1 SEHNR, CDR2 FQNEAQ (reference sequence). The CDR3 here is CASSSRDYYEQYF. For the CDR3, the DNA is TGTGCCAGCAGCTCCCGGGACTACTACGAGCAGTACTTC.

The genes are TRBV9 and TRBJ1-2; 10 nucleotides align to TRBD1. Germline CDR1 reads SGDLS; CDR2 reads YYNGEE. Trimming removed 3 bases from V and 4 bases from J; junction bases left unmatched: 3. This CDR3 contains 14 residues. The chain's CDR3 is CASSAGTGVYGYTF. CDR3 sequence (DNA): TGTGCCAGCAGCGCCGGGACAGGGGTCTATGGCTACACCTTC.

V usage is TRBV6-6 and J usage is TRBJ1-2; perhaps TRBD1 as D (6 bases). V gave up 1 base and J gave up 2 bases, with 8 bases separating them. CDR3 length: 14 residues. From germline, CDR1 is MNHNY and CDR2 SVGAGI (reference sequence). The CDR3 DNA is TGTGCCAGCAGTTACTTGAGGGGGAACTATGGCTACACCTTC. Translated: CASSYLRGNYGYTF.

V gene TRBV7-2 combines with J gene TRBJ2-1; D might be TRBD1 or TRBD2, each matching 5 bases. V lost 5 bases, J lost 6 bases, and 11 bases lay in between. CDR1 and CDR2 (germline): SGHTA, FQGNSA. The CDR3 extends over 13 amino acids. CDR3 DNA sequence: TGTGCCAGCAGCCTCGGGGCCTTCAATGAGCAGTTCTTC. Translating gives CASSLGAFNEQFF.

This sequence joins TRBV2 and TRBJ1-2; maybe TRBD1 (6 bases). Deletions cut 5 bases from V and 3 bases from J, with 25 bases between. This CDR3 contains 18 residues. CDR1 and CDR2 (germline): SNHLY, FYNNEI. The CDR3 loop is CASSKPGTLERFDYGYTF. The CDR3 nucleotides are TGTGCCAGCAGTAAGCCCGGGACACTGGAACGATTCGACTATGGCTACACCTTC.

This clone has just a few counts. The rearrangement uses TRBV10-2 and TRBJ1-2, with D possibly being TRBD1 (5 bases). Germline CDR1 WSHSY, CDR2 SAAADI. There are 17 residues in the CDR3. V was trimmed by 0 bases and J by 0 bases, leaving 14 bases between them. For the CDR3, the DNA is TGCGCCAGCAGTGAGTCGTTGTTCGGGACTACTAACTATGGCTACACCTTC. Translation gives CASSESLFGTTNYGYTF.